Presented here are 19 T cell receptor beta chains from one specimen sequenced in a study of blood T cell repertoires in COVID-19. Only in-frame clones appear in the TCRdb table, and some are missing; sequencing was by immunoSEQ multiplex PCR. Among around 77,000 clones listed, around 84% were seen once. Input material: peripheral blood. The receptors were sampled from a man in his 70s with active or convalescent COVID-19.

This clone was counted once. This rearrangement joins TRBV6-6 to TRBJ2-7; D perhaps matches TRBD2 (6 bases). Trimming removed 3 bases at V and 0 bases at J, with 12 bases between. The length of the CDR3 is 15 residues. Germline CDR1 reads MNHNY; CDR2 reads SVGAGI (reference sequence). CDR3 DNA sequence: TGTGCCAGCAGTTATTCCACTAGCTACTCCTACGAGCAGTACTTC. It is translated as CASSYSTSYSYEQYF.

CDR3 loop: CASRSGGSRADTQYF. CDR3 in DNA: TGTGCCAGCCGATCTGGCGGGAGCCGGGCAGATACGCAGTATTTT. This rearrangement joins TRBV28 to TRBJ2-3; TRBD2 agrees at 7 bases. The CDR3 spans 15 residues. V shed 8 bases and J 4 bases; nucleotides not matched to a gene: 12. From germline, CDR1 is MDHEN and CDR2 SYDVKM.

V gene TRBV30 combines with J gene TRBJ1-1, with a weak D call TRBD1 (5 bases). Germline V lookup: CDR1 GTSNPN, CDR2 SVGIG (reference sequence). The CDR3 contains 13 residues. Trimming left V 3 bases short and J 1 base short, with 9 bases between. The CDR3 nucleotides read TGTGCCTGGAGGGGGCAGGGGAACACTGAAGCTTTCTTT. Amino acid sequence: CAWRGQGNTEAFF.

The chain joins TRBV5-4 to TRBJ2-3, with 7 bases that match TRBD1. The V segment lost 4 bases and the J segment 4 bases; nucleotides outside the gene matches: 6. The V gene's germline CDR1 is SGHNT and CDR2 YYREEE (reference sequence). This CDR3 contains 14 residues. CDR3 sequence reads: CASSPRQGADTQYF. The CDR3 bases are TGTGCCAGCAGCCCCCGACAGGGTGCAGATACGCAGTATTTT.

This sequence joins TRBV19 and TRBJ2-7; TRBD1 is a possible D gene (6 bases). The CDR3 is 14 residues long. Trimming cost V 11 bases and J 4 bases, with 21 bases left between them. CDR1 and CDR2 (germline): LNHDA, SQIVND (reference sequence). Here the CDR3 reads CALIPPGQQYEQYF. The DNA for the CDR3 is TGTGCCCTCATTCCACCGGGACAACAGTACGAGCAGTACTTC.

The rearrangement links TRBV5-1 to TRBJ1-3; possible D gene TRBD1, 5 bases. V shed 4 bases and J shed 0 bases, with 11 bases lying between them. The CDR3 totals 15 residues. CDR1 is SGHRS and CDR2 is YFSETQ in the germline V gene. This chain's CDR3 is CASSPDTYSGNTIYF. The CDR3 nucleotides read TGCGCCAGCAGCCCGGACACCTACTCTGGAAACACCATATATTTT.

DNA of the CDR3: TGTGCCAGCAGCTTAGGGGGGGACGCTAACTATGGCTACACCTTC. Its translation: CASSLGGDANYGYTF. V and J are TRBV7-9 and TRBJ1-2; perhaps TRBD1 as D (5 bases). This CDR3 is built from 15 residues. The germline V gene has CDR1 SEHNR and CDR2 FQNEAQ (reference sequence). V lost 1 base and J lost 0, with 9 bases in between.

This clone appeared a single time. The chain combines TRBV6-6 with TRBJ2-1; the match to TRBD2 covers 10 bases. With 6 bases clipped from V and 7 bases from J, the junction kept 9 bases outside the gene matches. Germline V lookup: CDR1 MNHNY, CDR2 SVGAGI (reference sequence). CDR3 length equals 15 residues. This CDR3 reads CASRLTGTSVNEQFF. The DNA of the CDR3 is TGTGCCAGCAGGTTGACAGGGACTAGCGTAAATGAGCAGTTCTTC.

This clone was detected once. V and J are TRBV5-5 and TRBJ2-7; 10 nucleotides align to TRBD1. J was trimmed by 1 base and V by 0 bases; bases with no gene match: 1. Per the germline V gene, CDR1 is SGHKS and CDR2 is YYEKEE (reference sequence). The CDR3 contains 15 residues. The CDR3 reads CASSLGTGGSYEQYF. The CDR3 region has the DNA TGTGCCAGCAGCTTGGGGACAGGGGGGTCCTACGAGCAGTACTTC.

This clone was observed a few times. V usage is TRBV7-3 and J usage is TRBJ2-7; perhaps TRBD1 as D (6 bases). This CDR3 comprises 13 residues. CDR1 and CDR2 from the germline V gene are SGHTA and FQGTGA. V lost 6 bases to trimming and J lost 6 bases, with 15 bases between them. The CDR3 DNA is TGTGCCAGCAGTTACGGTACAGGGTCCGAGCAGTACTTC. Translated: CASSYGTGSEQYF.

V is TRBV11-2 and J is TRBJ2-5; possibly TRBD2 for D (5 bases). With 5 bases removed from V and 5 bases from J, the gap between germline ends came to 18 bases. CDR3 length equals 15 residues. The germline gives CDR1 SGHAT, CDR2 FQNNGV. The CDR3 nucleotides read TGTGCCAGCAGCCCACCCCTGGGAGTCCGGGAGACCCAGTACTTC. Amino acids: CASSPPLGVRETQYF.

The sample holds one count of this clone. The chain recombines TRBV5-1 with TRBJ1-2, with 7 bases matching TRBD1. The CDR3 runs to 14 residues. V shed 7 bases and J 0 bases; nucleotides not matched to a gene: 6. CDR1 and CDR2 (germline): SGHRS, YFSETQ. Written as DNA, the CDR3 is TGCGCCAGCGGCGAGGGACAGCCTAACTATGGCTACACCTTC. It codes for CASGEGQPNYGYTF. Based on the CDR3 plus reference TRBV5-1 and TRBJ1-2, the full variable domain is KAGVTQTPRYLIKTRGQQVTLSCSPISGHRSVSWYQQTPGQGLQFLFEYFSETQRNKGNFPGRFSGRQFSNSRSEMNVSTLELGDSALYLCASGEGQPNYGYTFGSGTRLTVV.

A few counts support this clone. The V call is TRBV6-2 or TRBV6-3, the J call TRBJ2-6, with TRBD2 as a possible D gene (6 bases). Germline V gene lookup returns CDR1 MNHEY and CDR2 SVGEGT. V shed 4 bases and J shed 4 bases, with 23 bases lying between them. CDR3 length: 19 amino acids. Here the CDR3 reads CASSLLTSGPGAGANVLTF. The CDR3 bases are TGTGCCAGCAGTTTACTAACCAGCGGGCCAGGTGCCGGGGCCAACGTCCTGACTTTC.

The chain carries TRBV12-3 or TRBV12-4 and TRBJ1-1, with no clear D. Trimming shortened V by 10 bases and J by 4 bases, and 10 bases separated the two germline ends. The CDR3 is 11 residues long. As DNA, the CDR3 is TGTGCCACCGGGCGGGTCACTGAAGCTTTCTTT. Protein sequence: CATGRVTEAFF.

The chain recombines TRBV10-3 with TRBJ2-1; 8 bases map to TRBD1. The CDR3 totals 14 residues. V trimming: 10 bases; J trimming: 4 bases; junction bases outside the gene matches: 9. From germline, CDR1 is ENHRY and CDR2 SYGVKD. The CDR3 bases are TGTGCCACCCTTTCGGACAGGGCTTACAATGAGCAGTTCTTC. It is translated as CATLSDRAYNEQFF.

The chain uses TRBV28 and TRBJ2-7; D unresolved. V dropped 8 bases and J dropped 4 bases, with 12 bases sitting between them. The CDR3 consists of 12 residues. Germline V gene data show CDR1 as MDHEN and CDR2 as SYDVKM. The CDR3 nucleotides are TGTGCCAGCGAGGTACCTGGATACGAGCAGTACTTC. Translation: CASEVPGYEQYF.

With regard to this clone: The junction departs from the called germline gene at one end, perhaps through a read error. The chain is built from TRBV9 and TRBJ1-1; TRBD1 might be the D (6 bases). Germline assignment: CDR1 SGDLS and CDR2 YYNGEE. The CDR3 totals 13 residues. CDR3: CASSVDPGATVIF. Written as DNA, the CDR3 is TGTGCCAGCAGCGTAGATCCAGGGGCCACTGTGATATTT.

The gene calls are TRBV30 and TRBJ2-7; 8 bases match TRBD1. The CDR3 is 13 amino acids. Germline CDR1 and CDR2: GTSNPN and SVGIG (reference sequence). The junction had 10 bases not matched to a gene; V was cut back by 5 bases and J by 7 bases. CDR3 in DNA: TGTGCCTGGTCGCCGGGACAGGAGGGTGAGCAGTACTTC. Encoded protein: CAWSPGQEGEQYF.

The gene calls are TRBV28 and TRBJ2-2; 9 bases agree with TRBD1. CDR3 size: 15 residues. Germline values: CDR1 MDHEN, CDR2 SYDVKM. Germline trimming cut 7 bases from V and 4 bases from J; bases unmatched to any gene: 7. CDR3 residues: CASIRGDRATGELFF. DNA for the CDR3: TGTGCCAGCATCCGGGGGGACAGGGCCACCGGGGAGCTGTTTTTT.